The clone carrying this TCR beta chain was observed a single time. Original processing notes: Reference gene primer amplification gave nucleated cell count estimates. Method: immunoSEQ multiplex PCR; TCRdb's copy keeps in-frame clones and lacks some. The V and J calls and clone size are taken from that table; D and trimming were inferred from the DNA. The sample yields hundreds of thousands of clones, around 84% seen once. This sample is part of a study of blood T cell repertoires in COVID-19. Study at large: Researchers got acute and convalescent COVID-19 samples from the United States, Italy and Spain. From T cells, B-cell-depleted T cells, or PBMCs came the material, which was cDNA or gDNA.

This CDR3 has 14 amino acids. Germline V gene sequence: CDR1 SNHLY, CDR2 FYNNEI. V shed 6 bases, J shed 7 bases, and the junction held 8 bases outside the gene matches. Sequencing used peripheral blood. The receptor comes from a woman aged 18-29 years with acute or convalescent COVID-19. This chain joins TRBV2 and TRBJ2-3; 9 bases fit TRBD1. Here the CDR3 DNA reads TGTGCCAGCAGGGACAGGGGTGTCGAGAATACGCAGTATTTT. Residues: CASRDRGVENTQYF. Full variable domain (rest looked up from reference TRBV2 and TRBJ2-3): EPEVTQTPSHQVTQMGQEVILRCVPISNHLYFYWYRQILGQKVEFLVSFYNNEISEKSEIFDDQFSVERPDGSNFTLKIRSTKLEDSAMYFCASRDRGVENTQYFGPGTRLTVL.